This T cell receptor (beta chain) originates from a study of cytomegalovirus exposure and HLA in healthy donors. Overall study findings and caveats: Looking again later, the authors saw that most CMV-associated TCR beta chains seemed HLA-restricted. In a later analysis, specific HLA alleles were associated with 15,000 to 20,000 TCR beta sequences at a 0.05 false discovery rate. The availability of immune exposure information extended only to CMV serostatus. Cytomegalovirus association was listed for about 160 TCR beta chains.

In the case of this clone: Its antigen is as yet unknown.

The PCR ran on 60 Vbeta and 13 Jbeta primers. TCRdb's table, derived via immunoSEQ multiplex PCR, lists solely in-frame clones and lacks some. Of roughly 88,000 clones listed, about three quarters were seen once; the top ten hold 5.3%. Trimming cost V 4 bases and J 5 bases; bases outside gene matches: 14. CDR1 is SGHDN, CDR2 FVKESK, per germline. CDR3 length equals 18 residues. The rearrangement uses TRBV14 and TRBJ2-7; TRBD2 matches 13 bases. The sequence came from a man younger than 40 in good health and CMV-seropositive. The sample consisted of PBMCs. CDR3 coding DNA: TGTGCCAGCAGCCCGCCCCCAGGACTAGCGGGAGTTCGGCACGAGCAGTACTTC. Translation: CASSPPPGLAGVRHEQYF.